The entry below describes one T cell receptor (beta chain). Antigen: not known. PBMCs, at least 6.5 million per sample, were isolated. The germline V gene has CDR1 SGHNT and CDR2 YYREEE (reference sequence). The CDR3 sequence is 19 residues long. With V trimmed by 0 bases and J by 9 bases, 19 bases remained unmatched. The sample comes from a study of blood T cells in healthy people across ages. Study results and caveats: For the donors, CMV status was unknown and possibly confounded expanded clonotype changes. Among long-lived donors, naive CD4+ cells were more numerous and diversity higher than in aged donors.

A sample-barcoded 5' primer and a J-beta primer mix were used in a second PCR of roughly 7 to 11 cycles. Every single cDNA molecule received a tag from a template-switch adaptor with 12 random nucleotides. Via MiXCR, TCRdb re-called the 5' RACE reads, giving one row per CDR3 protein. The table lists about 1,400,000 distinct CDR3 sequences, roughly 59% of them singletons, with over 6.5% in the top ten. The chain employs TRBV5-4 and TRBJ2-1, with 9 bases aligning to TRBD2. The sample taken for sequencing was blood. The sequence derives from a man aged 18 to 30 in good health. CDR3 in DNA: TGTGCCAGCAGCTTGGTTGGGATAGCGGGAGACCCTTTAGGGCTTGAGCAGTTCTTC. Its translation is CASSLVGIAGDPLGLEQFF.